These 18 T cell receptor beta chains share one sample of origin, sequenced in a study of T-cell reconstitution after alpha-beta-depleted transplantation in children. Library preparation (for TCRbeta) was performed with unique molecular identifiers. MiXCR was run by TCRdb on the PCR reads, yielding one entry per CDR3 protein. This table holds about 610,000 distinct CDR3 sequences, about 10% found once. The sample consisted of PBMCs from the stem cell graft donor, taken from the stem cell graft. All receptors derive from a human donor who donated a stem cell graft to a child with acute myeloid leukemia.

This clonotype occurred a few times. V gene TRBV7-3 combines with J gene TRBJ2-3; the D gene is possibly TRBD2 (6 bases). The V and J ends lost 4 bases and 0 bases respectively, with 8 bases between them. CDR1 and CDR2 from the germline V gene are SGHTA and FQGTGA. There are 14 residues in the CDR3. CDR3 loop: CASSSLASTDTQYF. In DNA form, the CDR3 reads TGTGCCAGCAGCTCCCTAGCGAGCACAGATACGCAGTATTTT.

This clonotype turned up a few times. This rearrangement joins TRBV9 to TRBJ2-3; 9 nucleotides match TRBD2. V shed 0 bases and J 5 bases; nucleotides not matched to a gene: 7. This CDR3 is 16 amino acids long. Germline values: CDR1 SGDLS, CDR2 YYNGEE. CDR3 bases: TGTGCCAGCAGCGTAGAACTAGCGGGTTCCGGAGATACGCAGTATTTT. Amino acid sequence: CASSVELAGSGDTQYF.

In its sample, this clonotype was seen many times. The chain links TRBV6-5 to TRBJ2-5, with TRBD1 matching over 10 bases. This CDR3 spans 15 amino acids. Unmatched junction bases numbered 3, after V lost 2 bases and J lost 3 bases. Germline V gene data show CDR1 as MNHEY and CDR2 as SVGAGI. The CDR3 region has the DNA TGTGCCAGCAGTTACCGGACAGGGGGTAAAGAGACCCAGTACTTC. It is translated as CASSYRTGGKETQYF.

This clonotype was observed at least ten times. This chain links TRBV9 with TRBJ1-1; no definite D call. The ends were cut back, 4 bases at V and 4 bases at J, with 11 bases in the middle. This CDR3 is built from 13 residues. Germline CDR1 reads SGDLS; CDR2 reads YYNGEE. CDR3 protein: CASSPSAVTEAFF. The CDR3 DNA follows: TGTGCCAGCAGCCCTTCAGCGGTCACTGAAGCTTTCTTT.

J is TRBJ2-7 and V is TRBV12-3 or TRBV12-4; D tentatively reads TRBD1 or TRBD2 (6 bases each). Deletions cut 5 bases from V and 1 base from J, with 12 bases between. The CDR3 length is 14 residues. In nucleotides, the CDR3 is TGTGCCAGCAGTCACGGAGGGGGATCCTACGAGCAGTACTTC. Encoded protein: CASSHGGGSYEQYF.

This chain links TRBV9 with TRBJ1-1; TRBD1 aligns across 9 bases. Germline CDR1 reads SGDLS; CDR2 reads YYNGEE. The CDR3 runs to 16 residues. V was clipped by 3 bases and J by 4 bases; unmatched bases: 10. The CDR3 sequence: CASSDRDRVFGTEAFF. The CDR3 DNA sequence: TGTGCCAGCAGCGACCGGGACAGGGTATTCGGCACTGAAGCTTTCTTT.

This clonotype appeared many times. The CDR3: CASSALQGKGQETQYF. Written as DNA, the CDR3 is TGTGCCAGCAGTGCGCTACAGGGGAAGGGGCAAGAGACCCAGTACTTC. The chain uses TRBV25-1 and TRBJ2-5; 7 nucleotides match TRBD1. V lost 4 bases and J lost 2; bases outside the gene matches: 10. CDR1 and CDR2 (germline): MGHDK, SYGVNS. The CDR3 covers 16 residues.

At least ten counts were recorded for this clonotype. This rearrangement joins TRBV4-3 to TRBJ2-1, with D tentatively TRBD2 (5 bases). There are 16 residues in the CDR3. CDR1 is LGHNA and CDR2 is YSLEER in the germline V gene. V was cut by 0 bases and J by 8 bases, with 17 bases left in between. The CDR3 loop is CASSQEGALGAHEQFF. The CDR3 DNA follows: TGCGCCAGCAGCCAAGAGGGAGCCCTGGGAGCCCATGAGCAGTTCTTC.

This chain uses TRBV5-1 with TRBJ2-5; 7 bases agree with TRBD1. This CDR3 has 15 residues. Trimming cost V 5 bases and J 1 base; bases outside gene matches: 8. Looked up from germline, CDR1 is SGHRS and CDR2 is YFSETQ. In DNA form, the CDR3 reads TGCGCCAGCAGTACCTCCGGGACAGCCCAAGAGACCCAGTACTTC. It is translated as CASSTSGTAQETQYF. Full variable domain (rest looked up from reference TRBV5-1 and TRBJ2-5): KAGVTQTPRYLIKTRGQQVTLSCSPISGHRSVSWYQQTPGQGLQFLFEYFSETQRNKGNFPGRFSGRQFSNSRSEMNVSTLELGDSALYLCASSTSGTAQETQYFGPGTRLLVL.

This clonotype was counted ten times or more. This rearrangement joins TRBV4-3 to TRBJ2-3, with D unresolved. The CDR3 has 14 residues. The ends were cut back, 4 bases at V and 1 base at J, with 9 bases in the middle. In germline, CDR1 is LGHNA, CDR2 YSLEER. The CDR3 loop reads CASSPLLGTDTQYF. The CDR3 coding sequence is TGCGCCAGCAGCCCCCTTCTTGGCACAGATACGCAGTATTTT.

J is TRBJ2-3 and V is TRBV15; 8 nucleotides line up with TRBD1. Germline V CDR1 and CDR2: LNHNV, YYDKDF (reference sequence). The V and J ends lost 0 bases and 4 bases, in that order; junction bases with no gene match: 3. This CDR3 has 15 residues. This chain's CDR3 is CATSRDRGRADTQYF. DNA of the CDR3: TGTGCCACCAGCAGAGACAGGGGGCGAGCAGATACGCAGTATTTT.

Many counts were recorded for this clonotype. The chain uses TRBV6-5 and TRBJ2-3; D remains unclear. From germline, CDR1 is MNHEY and CDR2 SVGAGI. The ends were cut back, 2 bases at V and 8 bases at J, with 8 bases in the middle. This CDR3 has 12 amino acids. CDR3: CASSYPPSTQYF. As DNA, the CDR3 is TGTGCCAGCAGTTACCCCCCTAGTACGCAGTATTTT.

This sequence joins TRBV10-3 and TRBJ2-3; maybe TRBD2 (6 bases). In germline, CDR1 is ENHRY, CDR2 SYGVKD. The CDR3 loop spans 16 amino acids. The V end lost 1 base, the J end lost 2 bases, and 13 bases lay between the germline ends. CDR3: CAISEWGSGITDTQYF. The CDR3 bases are TGTGCCATCAGTGAGTGGGGTAGCGGTATCACAGATACGCAGTATTTT.

The V and J genes are TRBV12-3 or TRBV12-4 and TRBJ1-5, with D unclear. The length of the CDR3 is 23 residues. V was trimmed by 0 bases and J by 0 bases, leaving 30 bases between them. The CDR3 is CASSLALFVERDDPWASNQPQHF. The DNA for the CDR3 is TGTGCCAGCAGTTTAGCCCTTTTTGTGGAAAGGGATGATCCATGGGCTAGCAATCAGCCCCAGCATTTT.

This clonotype came up a few times. The V gene is TRBV5-1, the J gene TRBJ2-7, with D unresolved. Germline assignment: CDR1 SGHRS and CDR2 YFSETQ. Trimming took off 7 bases at V and 5 bases at J, with 4 bases between the two ends. The CDR3 sequence is 9 residues long. The CDR3 DNA follows: TGCGCCAGCTGGGACGAGCAGTACTTC. Its protein is CASWDEQYF.

This clonotype was counted at least ten times. Lacking the conserved final phenylalanine or tryptophan, this CDR3 likely reflects a read error. No DNA is shown, since the ends of the CDR3 on it are uncertain; the CDR3 is the one TCRdb lists. The chain couples TRBV20-1 to TRBJ2-5; the table's D call TRBD1 went unverified against the DNA. The CDR3 numbers 8 amino acids, ends counted. Germline CDR1 DFQATT, CDR2 SNEGSKA (reference sequence). CDR3: CSAGTDPL.

The V and J genes are TRBV4-2 and TRBJ2-1, with D maybe TRBD1 (5 bases). Trimming took off 0 bases at V and 4 bases at J, with 16 bases between the two ends. The CDR3 runs to 17 residues. Per the germline V gene, CDR1 is LGHNA and CDR2 is YNFKEQ. Written as DNA, the CDR3 is TGTGCCAGCAGCCAAGAAATGGGGCGGCGGAGATACAATGAGCAGTTCTTC. Protein: CASSQEMGRRRYNEQFF.

The chain uses TRBV30 and TRBJ2-3; no definite D call. Between the trimmed V and J ends, which lost 2 bases and 2 bases, there was a span of 17 bases. The CDR3 loop spans 16 amino acids. Germline V lookup: CDR1 GTSNPN, CDR2 SVGIG (reference sequence). CDR3 sequence reads: CAWSRLGTSATDTQYF. In DNA, the CDR3 is TGTGCCTGGAGTAGACTCGGAACAAGTGCCACAGATACGCAGTATTTT.